Shown below are 29 T cell receptor beta chains from a single sample sequenced in a study of blood T cell repertoires in COVID-19. The assay was immunoSEQ multiplex PCR, and TCRdb's table has in-frame clones only and misses some. This sample has 70,000 or so clones; about 88% occur once, and the top ten carry roughly 10%. Sequencing input: peripheral blood. The receptors here all came from a human donor in a cohort sampled during active COVID-19.

This clone was observed once. The chain employs TRBV7-9 and TRBJ2-1; 8 bases line up with TRBD2. Trimming at V came to 4 bases and at J to 6 bases, leaving 8 bases not matched to a gene. From germline, CDR1 is SEHNR and CDR2 FQNEAQ (reference sequence). The CDR3 consists of 15 residues. The CDR3: CASSSGPGGGNEQFF. The CDR3 nucleotides read TGTGCCAGCAGCTCCGGGCCGGGGGGGGGCAATGAGCAGTTCTTC.

The rearrangement links TRBV7-8 to TRBJ2-5; TRBD2 matches at 8 bases. The CDR3 extends over 17 amino acids. The V gene's germline CDR1 is SGHVS and CDR2 FQNEAQ. With 4 bases clipped from V and 1 base from J, the junction kept 11 bases outside the gene matches. The DNA of the CDR3 is TGTGCCAGCAGCTCCACCCCTAGCGGGCCAATCCAAGAGACCCAGTACTTC. This encodes CASSSTPSGPIQETQYF.

The chain links TRBV30 to TRBJ2-2; 7 nucleotides align to TRBD2. The CDR3 is 16 amino acids. Germline lookup yields CDR1 GTSNPN and CDR2 SVGIG (reference sequence). Losses at the gene ends were 0 bases for V and 1 base for J; bases not matched to a gene: 5. The DNA of the CDR3 is TGTGCCTGGAGTGTACCCGCTAGCGGGAACACCGGGGAGCTGTTTTTT. Amino acid sequence: CAWSVPASGNTGELFF.

This rearrangement joins TRBV4-1 to TRBJ2-7; 8 bases align to TRBD1. Germline CDR1 and CDR2: MGHRA and YSYEKL. V was clipped by 2 bases and J by 6 bases; unmatched bases: 6. The CDR3 sequence is 14 residues long. The CDR3 nucleotides are TGCGCCAGCAGCCAATCCGGACAGGGAGTCGAGCAGTACTTC. It codes for CASSQSGQGVEQYF.

Only one count was recorded for this clone. This chain joins TRBV27 and TRBJ2-3; perhaps TRBD2 as D (6 bases). The CDR3 is 15 residues long. Germline CDR1 MNHEY, CDR2 SMNVEV (reference sequence). V lost 2 bases to trimming and J lost 1 base, with 10 bases between them. The CDR3 protein is CASSLILAGTDTQYF. The CDR3 DNA is TGTGCCAGCAGTTTAATTTTAGCGGGCACAGATACGCAGTATTTT.

V and J are TRBV7-2 and TRBJ2-7; weak D call: TRBD2 (6 bases). V lost 6 bases and J lost 7, with 19 bases in between. The CDR3 has 14 residues. CDR1 SGHTA and CDR2 FQGNSA come from the germline V gene. CDR3 DNA: TGTGCCAGCAGTTTTAGCGGCCTCGGACGGGAGCAGTACTTC. Translating gives CASSFSGLGREQYF.

This chain uses TRBV5-4 with TRBJ1-4; possibly TRBD1 for D (5 bases). This CDR3 has 15 amino acids. Germline values: CDR1 SGHNT, CDR2 YYREEE (reference sequence). The ends were cut back, 0 bases at V and 7 bases at J, with 13 bases in the middle. CDR3 bases: TGTGCCAGCAGCTTGGGAGTGGGGCTGGGTGAAAAACTGTTTTTT. This encodes CASSLGVGLGEKLFF.

This clone was counted a single time. This rearrangement joins TRBV27 to TRBJ2-7; D is undetermined. The CDR3 is made up of 13 amino acids. Germline CDR1 and CDR2: MNHEY and SMNVEV (reference sequence). Trimming stripped 0 bases from V and 0 bases from J, with 3 bases between. CDR3 in amino acids: CASSLSASYEQYF. In DNA form, the CDR3 reads TGTGCCAGCAGTTTATCAGCCTCCTACGAGCAGTACTTC.

The chain is built from TRBV4-3 and TRBJ1-4; 7 bases are shared with TRBD1. J was trimmed by 8 bases and V by 1 base; bases with no gene match: 1. Germline assignment: CDR1 LGHNA and CDR2 YSLEER. CDR3 size: 13 residues. CDR3 residues: CASSQGTGEKLFF. DNA of the CDR3: TGCGCCAGCAGCCAAGGGACAGGAGAAAAACTGTTTTTT.

The J gene is TRBJ2-3, the V gene TRBV7-2; the match to TRBD2 covers 7 bases. Unmatched junction bases numbered 4, after V lost 7 bases and J lost 0 bases. The germline V gene has CDR1 SGHTA and CDR2 FQGNSA. The CDR3 is 14 amino acids. The CDR3 DNA reads as TGTGCCAGCAAGCGGCGGGGGAGCACAGATACGCAGTATTTT. It codes for CASKRRGSTDTQYF.

The rearrangement links TRBV5-1 to TRBJ2-5, with D perhaps matching TRBD2 (7 bases). CDR3 size: 14 residues. Trimming left V 1 base short and J 2 bases short, with 9 bases between. Looked up from germline, CDR1 is SGHRS and CDR2 is YFSETQ. DNA of the CDR3: TGCGCCAGCAGCTTGAGGGGGGGGCAAGAGACCCAGTACTTC. Residues: CASSLRGGQETQYF.

Here the CDR3 DNA reads TGTGCCAGCAGCTTAAGGAGCGCCGGGGAGCTGTTTTTT. Amino acid sequence: CASSLRSAGELFF. The rearrangement links TRBV7-2 to TRBJ2-2; D ambiguous. The CDR3 loop spans 13 amino acids. Germline assignment: CDR1 SGHTA and CDR2 FQGNSA. Trimming shortened V by 2 bases and J by 6 bases, and 7 bases separated the two germline ends.

The rearrangement joins TRBV13 to TRBJ2-5; TRBD1 agrees at 10 bases. Germline CDR1 PRHDT, CDR2 FYEKMQ (reference sequence). CDR3 size: 14 residues. Unmatched junction bases numbered 5, after V lost 5 bases and J lost 5 bases. CDR3 sequence (DNA): TGTGCCAGCAGCCCCCCGGGACAGGGGGAGACCCAGTACTTC. This encodes CASSPPGQGETQYF.

The gene calls are TRBV6-2 or TRBV6-3 and TRBJ2-7, with TRBD1 matching 11 bases. This CDR3 is 14 amino acids long. Looked up from germline, CDR1 is MNHEY and CDR2 is SVGEGT. With V trimmed by 5 bases and J by 2 bases, 2 bases remained unmatched. Here the CDR3 reads CASSGTGGAYEQYF. As DNA, the CDR3 is TGTGCCAGCAGTGGGACAGGGGGAGCCTACGAGCAGTACTTC.

This clone has a single count. This chain uses TRBV6-1 with TRBJ2-1; 13 bases agree with TRBD2. Germline V gene sequence: CDR1 MNHNS, CDR2 SASEGT. The CDR3 totals 16 residues. V lost 4 bases and J lost 4; bases outside the gene matches: 4. The CDR3 loop is CASSGLAGGGYNEQFF. As DNA, the CDR3 is TGTGCCAGCAGTGGACTAGCGGGAGGAGGATACAATGAGCAGTTCTTC.

The rearrangement uses TRBV5-1 and TRBJ1-1; TRBD1 matches at 9 bases. The germline gives CDR1 SGHRS, CDR2 YFSETQ. With V trimmed by 0 bases and J by 5 bases, 8 bases remained unmatched. This CDR3 spans 16 amino acids. CDR3 nucleotide sequence: TGCGCCAGCAGCTTGGTAGCAGGACAGGGGTGGACTGAAGCTTTCTTT. Amino acid sequence: CASSLVAGQGWTEAFF.

This chain uses TRBV5-1 with TRBJ2-7; 8 bases fit TRBD1. The CDR3 consists of 15 residues. CDR1 is SGHRS, CDR2 YFSETQ, per germline. V dropped 4 bases and J dropped 0; count of bases not matched to a gene: 6. CDR3 amino acids: CASSPRTGSSYEQYF. CDR3 nucleotides: TGCGCCAGCAGCCCTCGGACAGGGAGCTCCTACGAGCAGTACTTC.

The chain uses TRBV15 and TRBJ2-6; D may be TRBD2 (6 bases). The germline gives CDR1 LNHNV, CDR2 YYDKDF (reference sequence). This CDR3 is built from 17 residues. Trimming stripped 1 base from V and 0 bases from J, with 10 bases between. CDR3 in DNA: TGTGCCACCAGCAGAGCGGGAGCATACTCTGGGGCCAACGTCCTGACTTTC. This translates into CATSRAGAYSGANVLTF.

V gene TRBV7-2 combines with J gene TRBJ2-3; tentatively, D is TRBD2 (5 bases). This CDR3 comprises 15 residues. Trimming left V 5 bases short and J 1 base short, with 13 bases between. Germline V gene lookup returns CDR1 SGHTA and CDR2 FQGNSA. For the CDR3, the DNA is TGTGCCAGCAGCGGTGGAATGAGGGGCACAGATACGCAGTATTTT. Translation gives CASSGGMRGTDTQYF.

The V call is TRBV5-3, the J call TRBJ2-7; possible D gene TRBD1, 6 bases. TRBV5-3 is designated an ORF whose function remains uncertain. V lost 3 bases to trimming and J lost 3 bases, with 13 bases between them. The CDR3 sequence is 14 residues long. The CDR3 nucleotides are TGTGCCAGAAGCTGGCAGACAGGTAACTACGAGCAGTACTTC. This sequence encodes CARSWQTGNYEQYF.

V and J are TRBV20-1 and TRBJ2-7, with a tentative D call TRBD1 (5 bases). Germline lookup yields CDR1 DFQATT and CDR2 SNEGSKA (reference sequence). The germline V and J ends were trimmed by 6 bases and 0 bases, with 6 bases remaining between them. This CDR3 is built from 11 residues. The CDR3 coding sequence is TGCAGTGCAGACAGCTCCTACGAGCAGTACTTC. This encodes CSADSSYEQYF.

This clone was recorded once. The chain employs TRBV27 and TRBJ2-1; 9 bases fit TRBD2. Per the germline V gene, CDR1 is MNHEY and CDR2 is SMNVEV (reference sequence). The CDR3 runs to 16 residues. Trimming took 2 bases from V and 4 from J; bases not matched to a gene: 6. DNA of the CDR3: TGTGCCAGCAGTTTAGCCCAACTAGCGGGTTACAATGAGCAGTTCTTC. Protein: CASSLAQLAGYNEQFF.

The V and J genes are TRBV7-2 and TRBJ2-1; TRBD2 aligns across 10 bases. Germline V CDR1 and CDR2: SGHTA, FQGNSA. Trimming removed 1 base from V and 4 bases from J; junction bases left unmatched: 4. The CDR3 extends over 16 amino acids. CDR3 in DNA: TGTGCCAGCAGCTTAGGAGGTAGCGGGAGGTACAATGAGCAGTTCTTC. It specifies CASSLGGSGRYNEQFF.

This chain joins TRBV27 and TRBJ2-3, with 14 bases fitting TRBD2. CDR3 size: 17 residues. V lost 2 bases and J lost 4; bases outside the gene matches: 5. In germline, CDR1 is MNHEY, CDR2 SMNVEV (reference sequence). The CDR3 loop is CASSLGGTSGSPDTQYF. DNA for the CDR3: TGTGCCAGCAGTTTAGGGGGGACTAGCGGGAGCCCAGATACGCAGTATTTT.

This chain connects TRBV13 to TRBJ2-2, with no clear D. Germline V gives CDR1 PRHDT, CDR2 FYEKMQ (reference sequence). CDR3 size: 12 residues. Trimming stripped 5 bases from V and 8 bases from J, with 9 bases between. The CDR3: CASSQSGGELFF. CDR3 sequence (DNA): TGTGCCAGCAGCCAGTCAGGAGGGGAGCTGTTTTTT.

The chain employs TRBV19 and TRBJ2-5; 10 bases agree with TRBD1. There are 14 residues in the CDR3. V shed 1 base, J shed 5 bases, and the junction held 1 base outside the gene matches. Germline V gene data show CDR1 as LNHDA and CDR2 as SQIVND (reference sequence). The CDR3 loop reads CASSIGQGAETQYF. For the CDR3, the DNA is TGTGCCAGTAGTATAGGACAGGGGGCTGAGACCCAGTACTTC.

The CDR3 spells CASTSGRYYGYTF. The CDR3 DNA reads TGTGCCAGCACATCAGGCAGGTATTATGGCTACACCTTC. The rearrangement uses TRBV28 and TRBJ1-2; no firm D call. The CDR3 extends over 13 amino acids. Germline V CDR1 and CDR2: MDHEN, SYDVKM. V dropped 7 bases and J dropped 5 bases, with 14 bases sitting between them.

This chain uses TRBV4-2 with TRBJ2-5; 9 bases are shared with TRBD2. Germline assignment: CDR1 LGHNA and CDR2 YNFKEQ. The CDR3 is 15 residues long. V shed 0 bases and J 4 bases; nucleotides not matched to a gene: 3. The CDR3 coding sequence is TGTGCCAGCAGCCAAGAGAGCGGGAGGCCAGAGACCCAGTACTTC. Amino acids: CASSQESGRPETQYF.

The chain carries TRBV19 and TRBJ2-7; 14 nucleotides align to TRBD2. Germline V gene data show CDR1 as LNHDA and CDR2 as SQIVND (reference sequence). This CDR3 region has 18 residues. J lost 2 bases, V lost 4 bases, and 10 bases had no gene match. CDR3 residues: CASSSGLAGGRVAYEQYF. The CDR3 region has the DNA TGTGCCAGTAGTAGTGGACTAGCGGGAGGTAGAGTTGCCTACGAGCAGTACTTC.